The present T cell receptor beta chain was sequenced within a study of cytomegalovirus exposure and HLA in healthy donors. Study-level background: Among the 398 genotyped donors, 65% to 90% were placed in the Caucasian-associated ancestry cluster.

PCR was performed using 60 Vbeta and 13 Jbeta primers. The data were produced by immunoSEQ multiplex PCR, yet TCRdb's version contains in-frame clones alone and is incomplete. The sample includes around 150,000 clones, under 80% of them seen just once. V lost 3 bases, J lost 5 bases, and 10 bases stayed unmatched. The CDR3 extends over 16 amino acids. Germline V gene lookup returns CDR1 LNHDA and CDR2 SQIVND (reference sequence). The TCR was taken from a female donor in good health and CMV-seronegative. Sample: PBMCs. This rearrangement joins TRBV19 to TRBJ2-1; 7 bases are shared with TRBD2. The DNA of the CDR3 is TGTGCCAGTAGTATTATTTCAGGCGGGGGACACAATGAGCAGTTCTTC. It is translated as CASSIISGGGHNEQFF.